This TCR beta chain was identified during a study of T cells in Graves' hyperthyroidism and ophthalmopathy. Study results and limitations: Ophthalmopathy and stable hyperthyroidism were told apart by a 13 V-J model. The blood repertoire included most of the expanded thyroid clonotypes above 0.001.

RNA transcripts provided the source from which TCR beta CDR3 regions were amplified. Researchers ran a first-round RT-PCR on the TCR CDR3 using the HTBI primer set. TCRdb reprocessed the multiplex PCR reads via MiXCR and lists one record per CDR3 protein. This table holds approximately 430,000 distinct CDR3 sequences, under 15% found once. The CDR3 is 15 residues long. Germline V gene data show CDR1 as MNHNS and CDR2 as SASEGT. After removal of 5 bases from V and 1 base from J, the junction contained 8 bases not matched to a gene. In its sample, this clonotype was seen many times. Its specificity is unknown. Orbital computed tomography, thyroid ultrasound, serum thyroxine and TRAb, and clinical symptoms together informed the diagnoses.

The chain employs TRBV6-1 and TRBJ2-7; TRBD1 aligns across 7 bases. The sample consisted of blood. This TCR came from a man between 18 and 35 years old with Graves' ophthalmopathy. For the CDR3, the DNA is TGTGCCAGCAGTCTTTTCCCGGGACAGTCCTACGAGCAGTACTTC. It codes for CASSLFPGQSYEQYF.